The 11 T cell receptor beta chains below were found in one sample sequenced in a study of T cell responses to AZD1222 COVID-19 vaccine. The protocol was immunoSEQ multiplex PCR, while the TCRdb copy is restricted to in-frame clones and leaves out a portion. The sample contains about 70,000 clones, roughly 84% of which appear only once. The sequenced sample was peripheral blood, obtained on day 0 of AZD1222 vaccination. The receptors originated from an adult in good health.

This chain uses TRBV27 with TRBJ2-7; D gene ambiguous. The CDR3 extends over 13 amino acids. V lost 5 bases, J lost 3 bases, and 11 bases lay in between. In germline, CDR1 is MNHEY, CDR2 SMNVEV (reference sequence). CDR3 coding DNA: TGTGCCAGCAGTCCCTGGGTAGACTACGAGCAGTACTTC. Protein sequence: CASSPWVDYEQYF.

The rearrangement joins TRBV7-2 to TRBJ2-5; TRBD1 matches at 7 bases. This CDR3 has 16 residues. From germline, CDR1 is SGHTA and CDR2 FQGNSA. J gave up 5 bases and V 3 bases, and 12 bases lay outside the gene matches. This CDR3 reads CASSFGATGVAETQYF. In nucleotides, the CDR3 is TGTGCCAGCAGCTTTGGAGCCACAGGGGTTGCGGAGACCCAGTACTTC.

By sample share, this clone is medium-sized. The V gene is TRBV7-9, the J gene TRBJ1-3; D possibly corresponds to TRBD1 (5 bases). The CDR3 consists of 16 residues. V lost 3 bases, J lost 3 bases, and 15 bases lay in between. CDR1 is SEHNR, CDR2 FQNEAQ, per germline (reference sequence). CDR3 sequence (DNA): TGTGCCAGCAGCTTCAACCAGGGATTAGGTGGAAACACCATATATTTT. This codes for CASSFNQGLGGNTIYF.

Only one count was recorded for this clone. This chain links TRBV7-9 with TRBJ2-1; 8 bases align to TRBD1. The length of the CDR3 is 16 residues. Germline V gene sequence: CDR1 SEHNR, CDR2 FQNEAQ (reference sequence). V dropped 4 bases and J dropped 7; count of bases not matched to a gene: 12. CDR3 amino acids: CASSSQGALYRNEQFF. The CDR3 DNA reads TGTGCCAGCAGCTCCCAGGGGGCTTTGTACAGAAATGAGCAGTTCTTC.

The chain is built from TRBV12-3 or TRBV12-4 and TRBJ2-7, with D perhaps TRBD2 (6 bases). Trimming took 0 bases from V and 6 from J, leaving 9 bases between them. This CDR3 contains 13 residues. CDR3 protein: CASSLAGLSEQYF. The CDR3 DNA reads TGTGCCAGCAGTTTAGCGGGACTCTCCGAGCAGTACTTC.

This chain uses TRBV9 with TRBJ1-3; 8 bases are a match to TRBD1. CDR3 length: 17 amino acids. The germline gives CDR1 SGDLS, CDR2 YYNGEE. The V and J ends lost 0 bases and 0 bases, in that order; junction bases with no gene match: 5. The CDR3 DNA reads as TGTGCCAGCAGCGTAGGGGGACAGGTGAGCTCTGGAAACACCATATATTTT. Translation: CASSVGGQVSSGNTIYF. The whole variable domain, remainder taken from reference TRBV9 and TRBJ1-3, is DSGVTQTPKHLITATGQRVTLRCSPRSGDLSVYWYQQSLDQGLQFLIQYYNGEERAKGNILERFSAQQFPDLHSELNLSSLELGDSALYFCASSVGGQVSSGNTIYFGEGSWLTVV.

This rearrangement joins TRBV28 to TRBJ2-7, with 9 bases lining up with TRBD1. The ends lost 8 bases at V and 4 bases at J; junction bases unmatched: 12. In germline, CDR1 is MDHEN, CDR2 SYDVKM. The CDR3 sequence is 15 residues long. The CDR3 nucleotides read TGTGCCAGCGGCAGACAGGGGGGGTTCTCGTACGAGCAGTACTTC. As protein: CASGRQGGFSYEQYF.

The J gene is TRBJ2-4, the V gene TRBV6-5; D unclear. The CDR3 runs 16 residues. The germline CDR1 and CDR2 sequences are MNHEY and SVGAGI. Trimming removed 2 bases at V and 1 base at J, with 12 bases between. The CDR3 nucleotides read TGTGCCAGCAGTTACACGCGGTCTAGGGCCAAAAACATTCAGTACTTC. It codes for CASSYTRSRAKNIQYF.

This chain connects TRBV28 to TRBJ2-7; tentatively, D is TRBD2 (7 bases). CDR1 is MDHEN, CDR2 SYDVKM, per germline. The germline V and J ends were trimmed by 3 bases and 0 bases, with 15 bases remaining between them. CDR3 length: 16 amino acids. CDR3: CASSFGWGGPSYEQYF. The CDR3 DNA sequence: TGTGCCAGCAGTTTCGGGTGGGGGGGCCCCTCCTACGAGCAGTACTTC.

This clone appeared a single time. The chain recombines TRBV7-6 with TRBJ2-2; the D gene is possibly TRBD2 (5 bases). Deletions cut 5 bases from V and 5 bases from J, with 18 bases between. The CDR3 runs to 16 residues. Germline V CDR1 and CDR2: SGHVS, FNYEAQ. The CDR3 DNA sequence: TGTGCCAGCAGCCCTGGACCCCAAAGCGGAACCGGGGAGCTGTTTTTT. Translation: CASSPGPQSGTGELFF.

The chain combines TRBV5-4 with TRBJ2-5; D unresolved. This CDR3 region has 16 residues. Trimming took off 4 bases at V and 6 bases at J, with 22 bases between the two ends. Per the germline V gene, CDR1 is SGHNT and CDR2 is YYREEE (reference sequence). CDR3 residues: CASSAQGRVGGKTQYF. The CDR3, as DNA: TGTGCCAGCAGCGCTCAAGGACGGGTAGGCGGAAAGACCCAGTACTTC.